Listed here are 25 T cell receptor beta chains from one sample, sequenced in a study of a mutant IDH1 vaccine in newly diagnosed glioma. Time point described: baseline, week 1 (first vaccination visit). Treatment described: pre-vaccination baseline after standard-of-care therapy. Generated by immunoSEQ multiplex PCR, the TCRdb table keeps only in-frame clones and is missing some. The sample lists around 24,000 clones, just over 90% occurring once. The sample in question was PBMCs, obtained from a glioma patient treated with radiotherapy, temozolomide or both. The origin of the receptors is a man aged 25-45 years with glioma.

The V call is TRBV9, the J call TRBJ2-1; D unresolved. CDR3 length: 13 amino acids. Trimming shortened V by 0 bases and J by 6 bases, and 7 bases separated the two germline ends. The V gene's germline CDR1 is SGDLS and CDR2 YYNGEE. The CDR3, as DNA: TGTGCCAGCAGCGTAGCCGGGTCCAATGAGCAGTTCTTC. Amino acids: CASSVAGSNEQFF.

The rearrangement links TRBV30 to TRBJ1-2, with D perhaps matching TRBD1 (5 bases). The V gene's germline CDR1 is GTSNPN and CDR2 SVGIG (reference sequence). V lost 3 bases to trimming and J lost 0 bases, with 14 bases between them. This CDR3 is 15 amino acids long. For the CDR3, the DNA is TGTGCCTGGAGGGGGGGAAGACGGGCTAACTATGGCTACACCTTC. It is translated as CAWRGGRRANYGYTF.

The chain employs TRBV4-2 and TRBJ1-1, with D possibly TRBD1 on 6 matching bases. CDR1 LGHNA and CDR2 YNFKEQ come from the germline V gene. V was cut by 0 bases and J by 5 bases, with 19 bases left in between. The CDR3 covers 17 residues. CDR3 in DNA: TGTGCCAGCAGCCAAGATGAGGCCGGCCAGGGGAGGACTGAAGCTTTCTTT. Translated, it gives CASSQDEAGQGRTEAFF.

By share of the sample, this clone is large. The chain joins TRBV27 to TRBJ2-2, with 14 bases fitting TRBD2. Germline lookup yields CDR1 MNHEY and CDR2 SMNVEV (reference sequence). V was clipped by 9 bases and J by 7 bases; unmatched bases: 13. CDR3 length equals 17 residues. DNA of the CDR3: TGTGCCAGGACCGCCGGGACTAGCGGGAGAGAAGGCGGGGAGCTGTTTTTT. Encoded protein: CARTAGTSGREGGELFF.

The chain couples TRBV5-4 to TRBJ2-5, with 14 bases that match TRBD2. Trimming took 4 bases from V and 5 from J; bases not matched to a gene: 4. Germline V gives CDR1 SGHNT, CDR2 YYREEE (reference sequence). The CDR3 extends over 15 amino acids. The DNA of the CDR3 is TGTGCCAGCAGCCCTCGACTAGCGGGAGGGGAGACCCAGTACTTC. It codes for CASSPRLAGGETQYF.

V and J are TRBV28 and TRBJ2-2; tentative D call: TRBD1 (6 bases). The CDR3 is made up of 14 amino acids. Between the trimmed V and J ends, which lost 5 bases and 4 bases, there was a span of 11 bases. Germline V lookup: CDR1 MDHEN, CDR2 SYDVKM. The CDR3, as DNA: TGTGCCAGCAGTGGCAGGGGAGCCACCGGGGAGCTGTTTTTT. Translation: CASSGRGATGELFF.

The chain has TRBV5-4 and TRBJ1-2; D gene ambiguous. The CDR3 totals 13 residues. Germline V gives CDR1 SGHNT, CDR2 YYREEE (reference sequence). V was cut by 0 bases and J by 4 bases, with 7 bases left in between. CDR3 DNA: TGTGCCAGCAGCTTGGGGGATATCTATGGCTACACCTTC. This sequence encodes CASSLGDIYGYTF.

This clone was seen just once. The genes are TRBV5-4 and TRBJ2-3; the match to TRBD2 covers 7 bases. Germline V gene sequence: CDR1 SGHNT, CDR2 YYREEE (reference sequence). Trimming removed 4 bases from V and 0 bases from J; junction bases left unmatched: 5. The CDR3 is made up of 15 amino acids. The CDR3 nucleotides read TGTGCCAGCAGCCCGAGCGGGACTAGCACAGATACGCAGTATTTT. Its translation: CASSPSGTSTDTQYF.

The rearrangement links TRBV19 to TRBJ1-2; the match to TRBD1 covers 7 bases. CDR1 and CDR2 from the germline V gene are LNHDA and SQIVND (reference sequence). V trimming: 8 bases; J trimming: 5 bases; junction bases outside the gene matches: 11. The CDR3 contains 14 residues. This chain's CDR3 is CASGAQGELYGYTF. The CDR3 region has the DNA TGTGCCAGTGGAGCCCAGGGGGAACTTTATGGCTACACCTTC.

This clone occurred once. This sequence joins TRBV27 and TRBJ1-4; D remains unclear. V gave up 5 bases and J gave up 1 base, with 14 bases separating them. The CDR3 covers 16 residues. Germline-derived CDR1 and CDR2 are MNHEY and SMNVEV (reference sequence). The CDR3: CASSPRTPVTNEKLFF. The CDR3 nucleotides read TGTGCCAGCAGTCCGAGGACCCCCGTAACTAATGAAAAACTGTTTTTT.

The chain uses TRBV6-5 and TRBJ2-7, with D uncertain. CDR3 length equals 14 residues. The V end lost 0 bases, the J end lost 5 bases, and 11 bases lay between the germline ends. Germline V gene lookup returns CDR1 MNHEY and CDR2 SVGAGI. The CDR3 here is CASSYSESYNEQYF. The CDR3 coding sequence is TGTGCCAGCAGTTACTCGGAATCTTACAACGAGCAGTACTTC.

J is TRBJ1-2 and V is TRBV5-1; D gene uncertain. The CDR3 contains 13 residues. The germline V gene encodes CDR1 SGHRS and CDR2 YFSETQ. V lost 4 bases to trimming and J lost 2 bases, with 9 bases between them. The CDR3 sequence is CASSQDKNYGYTF. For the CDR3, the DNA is TGCGCCAGCAGCCAAGACAAGAACTATGGCTACACCTTC.

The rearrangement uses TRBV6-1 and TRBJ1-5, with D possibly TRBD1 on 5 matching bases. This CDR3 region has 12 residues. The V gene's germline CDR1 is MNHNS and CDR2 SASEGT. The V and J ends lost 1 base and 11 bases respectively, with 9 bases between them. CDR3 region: CASSEGGGTQHF. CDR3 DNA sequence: TGTGCCAGCAGTGAAGGCGGGGGAACCCAGCATTTT.

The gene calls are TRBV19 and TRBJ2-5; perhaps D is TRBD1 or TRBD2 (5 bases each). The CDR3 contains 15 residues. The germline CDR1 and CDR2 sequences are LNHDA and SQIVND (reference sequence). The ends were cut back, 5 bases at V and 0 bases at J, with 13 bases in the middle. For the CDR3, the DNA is TGTGCCAGTAGTGTGGGACCGTCCTACCAAGAGACCCAGTACTTC. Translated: CASSVGPSYQETQYF.

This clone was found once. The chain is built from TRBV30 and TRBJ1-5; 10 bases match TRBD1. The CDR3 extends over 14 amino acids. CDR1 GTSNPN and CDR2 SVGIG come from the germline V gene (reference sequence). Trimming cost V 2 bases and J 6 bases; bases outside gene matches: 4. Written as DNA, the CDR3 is TGTGCCTGGAGTACCGGGACAGGGGCTCAGCCCCAGCATTTT. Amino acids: CAWSTGTGAQPQHF.

CDR3 in amino acids: CASSQTGGEARNTIYF. CDR3 coding DNA: TGCGCCAGCAGCCAGACAGGGGGCGAGGCTAGAAACACCATATATTTT. This chain links TRBV4-1 with TRBJ1-3; TRBD1 aligns across 10 bases. Germline CDR1 is MGHRA and CDR2 is YSYEKL. J was trimmed by 5 bases and V by 3 bases; bases with no gene match: 7. The CDR3 covers 16 residues.

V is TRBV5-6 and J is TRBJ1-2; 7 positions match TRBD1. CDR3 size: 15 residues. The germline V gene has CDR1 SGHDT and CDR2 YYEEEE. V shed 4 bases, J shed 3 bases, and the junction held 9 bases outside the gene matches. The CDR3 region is CASSPRTGLYYGYTF. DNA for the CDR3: TGTGCCAGCAGCCCACGGACAGGTCTATACTATGGCTACACCTTC.

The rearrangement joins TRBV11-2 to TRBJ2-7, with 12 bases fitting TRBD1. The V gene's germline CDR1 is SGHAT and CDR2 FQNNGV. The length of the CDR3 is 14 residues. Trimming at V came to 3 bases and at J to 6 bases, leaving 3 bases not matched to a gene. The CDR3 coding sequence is TGTGCCAGCAGCTTTGGGACAGGGGGCGTCGAGCAGTACTTC. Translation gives CASSFGTGGVEQYF.

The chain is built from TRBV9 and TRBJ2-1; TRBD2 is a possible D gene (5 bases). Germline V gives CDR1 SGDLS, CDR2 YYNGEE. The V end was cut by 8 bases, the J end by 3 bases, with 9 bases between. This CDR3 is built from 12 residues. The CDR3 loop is CASRRGYNEQFF. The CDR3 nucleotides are TGTGCCAGTAGACGGGGCTACAATGAGCAGTTCTTC.

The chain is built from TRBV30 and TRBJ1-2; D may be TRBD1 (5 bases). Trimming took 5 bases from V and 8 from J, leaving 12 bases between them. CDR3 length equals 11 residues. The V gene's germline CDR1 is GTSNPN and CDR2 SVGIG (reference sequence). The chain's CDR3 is CAWSVGAGYTF. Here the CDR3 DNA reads TGTGCCTGGTCTGTCGGGGCCGGCTACACCTTC. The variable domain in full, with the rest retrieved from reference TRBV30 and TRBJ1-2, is SQTIHQWPATLVQPVGSPLSLECTVEGTSNPNLYWYRQAAGRGLQLLFYSVGIGQISSEVPQNLSASRPQDRQFILSSKKLLLSDSGFYLCAWSVGAGYTFGSGTRLTVV.

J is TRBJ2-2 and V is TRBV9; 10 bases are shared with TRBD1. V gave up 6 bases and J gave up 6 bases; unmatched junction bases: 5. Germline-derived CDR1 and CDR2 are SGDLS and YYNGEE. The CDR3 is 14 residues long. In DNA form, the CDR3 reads TGTGCCAGCAACCGGGACAGGGGTTCCGGGGAGCTGTTTTTT. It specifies CASNRDRGSGELFF.

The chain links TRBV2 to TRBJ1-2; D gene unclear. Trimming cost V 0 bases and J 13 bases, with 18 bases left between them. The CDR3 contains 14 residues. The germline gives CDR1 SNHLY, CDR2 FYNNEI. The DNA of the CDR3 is TGTGCCAGCAGTGAAGCCCCGGGAAAGGTGGAAGGCACCTTC. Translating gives CASSEAPGKVEGTF.

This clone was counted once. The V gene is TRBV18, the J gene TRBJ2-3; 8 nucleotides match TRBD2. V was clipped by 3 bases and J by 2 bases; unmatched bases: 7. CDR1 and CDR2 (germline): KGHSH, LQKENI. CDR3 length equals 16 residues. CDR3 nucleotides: TGTGCCAGCTCACCGTCGACTAGCGCCTACACAGATACGCAGTATTTT. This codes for CASSPSTSAYTDTQYF.

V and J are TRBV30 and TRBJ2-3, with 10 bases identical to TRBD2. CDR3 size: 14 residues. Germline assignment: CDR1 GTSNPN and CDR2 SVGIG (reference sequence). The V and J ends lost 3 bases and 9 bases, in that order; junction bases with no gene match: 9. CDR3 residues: CAWRVRAGGPTQYF. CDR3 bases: TGTGCCTGGAGGGTAAGAGCGGGAGGGCCGACGCAGTATTTT.

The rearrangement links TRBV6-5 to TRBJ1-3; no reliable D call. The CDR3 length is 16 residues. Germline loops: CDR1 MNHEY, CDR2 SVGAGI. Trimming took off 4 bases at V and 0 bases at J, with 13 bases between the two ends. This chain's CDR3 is CASSSLSGYSGNTIYF. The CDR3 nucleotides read TGTGCCAGCAGTTCACTCTCGGGGTACTCTGGAAACACCATATATTTT.